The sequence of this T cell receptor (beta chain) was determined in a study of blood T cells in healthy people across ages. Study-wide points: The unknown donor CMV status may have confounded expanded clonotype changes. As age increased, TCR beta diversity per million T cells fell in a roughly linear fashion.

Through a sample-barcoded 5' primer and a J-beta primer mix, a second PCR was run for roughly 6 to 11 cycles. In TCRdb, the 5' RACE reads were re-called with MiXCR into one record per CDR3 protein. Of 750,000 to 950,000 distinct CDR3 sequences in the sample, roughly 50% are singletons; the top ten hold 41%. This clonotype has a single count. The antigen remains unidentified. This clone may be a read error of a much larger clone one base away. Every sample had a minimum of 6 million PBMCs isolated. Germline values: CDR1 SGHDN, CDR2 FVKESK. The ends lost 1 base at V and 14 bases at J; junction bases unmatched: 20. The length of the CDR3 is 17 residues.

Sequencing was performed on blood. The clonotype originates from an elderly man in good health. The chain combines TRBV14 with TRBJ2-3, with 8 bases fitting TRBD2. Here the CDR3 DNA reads TGTGCCAGCAGCCAAGGATCGGCGGGAGGTTTGCACGGATACGCGTATTTT. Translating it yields CASSQGSAGGLHGYAYF.